Here is one T cell receptor (beta chain) with its context. This sample was taken from a study of cytomegalovirus exposure and HLA in healthy donors. The PCR employed 60 Vbeta primers together with 13 Jbeta primers. The table came from immunoSEQ multiplex PCR; TCRdb's copy has only in-frame clones and leaves some out. The table shows approximately 170,000 clones, with 80% occurring only once. Sequencing input: PBMCs. The receptor was isolated from a male donor in good health and CMV-seronegative.

Here the CDR3 DNA reads TGCGCCAGCAGCTCAGGGGACATCACAGATACGCAGTATTTT. Translating gives CASSSGDITDTQYF. The V call is TRBV5-1, the J call TRBJ2-3; D may be TRBD1 (6 bases). The germline CDR1 and CDR2 sequences are SGHRS and YFSETQ. This CDR3 is built from 14 residues. The V gene lost 3 bases and the J gene lost 2 bases, with 10 bases spanning the gap. Supplemented by reference TRBV5-1 and TRBJ2-3, the full variable domain reads KAGVTQTPRYLIKTRGQQVTLSCSPISGHRSVSWYQQTPGQGLQFLFEYFSETQRNKGNFPGRFSGRQFSNSRSEMNVSTLELGDSALYLCASSSGDITDTQYFGPGTRLTVL.